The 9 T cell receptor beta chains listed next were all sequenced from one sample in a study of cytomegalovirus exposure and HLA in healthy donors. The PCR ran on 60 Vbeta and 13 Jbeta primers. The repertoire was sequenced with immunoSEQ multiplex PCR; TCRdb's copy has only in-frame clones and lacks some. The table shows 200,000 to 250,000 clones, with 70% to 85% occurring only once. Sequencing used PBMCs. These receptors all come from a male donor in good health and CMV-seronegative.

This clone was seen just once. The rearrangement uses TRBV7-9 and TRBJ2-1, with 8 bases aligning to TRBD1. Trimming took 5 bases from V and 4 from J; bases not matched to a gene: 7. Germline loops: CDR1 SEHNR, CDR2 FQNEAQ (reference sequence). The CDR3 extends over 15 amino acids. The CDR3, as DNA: TGTGCCAGCAGCCCGCCCGGGACAGGATACAATGAGCAGTTCTTC. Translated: CASSPPGTGYNEQFF.

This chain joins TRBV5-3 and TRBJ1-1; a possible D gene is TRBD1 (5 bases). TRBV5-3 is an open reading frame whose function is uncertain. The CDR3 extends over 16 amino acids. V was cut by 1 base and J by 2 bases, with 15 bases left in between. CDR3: CARSLTGGEFNTEAFF. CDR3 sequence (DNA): TGTGCCAGAAGCTTGACCGGAGGGGAGTTCAACACTGAAGCTTTCTTT.

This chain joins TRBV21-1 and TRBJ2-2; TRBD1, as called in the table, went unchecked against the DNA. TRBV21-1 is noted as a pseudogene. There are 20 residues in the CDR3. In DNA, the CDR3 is TGTGCCAGCCCCCTGAGGTTGTTCCGGGACACCCCGGGTGGCACCGGGGAGCTGTTTTTT. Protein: CASPLRLFRDTPGGTGELFF.

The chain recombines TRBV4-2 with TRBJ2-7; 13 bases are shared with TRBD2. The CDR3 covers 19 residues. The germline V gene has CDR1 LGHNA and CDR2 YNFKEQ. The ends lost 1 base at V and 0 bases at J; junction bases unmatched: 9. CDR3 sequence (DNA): TGTGCCAGCAGCCAAGGAGCGGGACTAGCGGGGTGGGGCTCCTACGAGCAGTACTTC. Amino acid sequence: CASSQGAGLAGWGSYEQYF.

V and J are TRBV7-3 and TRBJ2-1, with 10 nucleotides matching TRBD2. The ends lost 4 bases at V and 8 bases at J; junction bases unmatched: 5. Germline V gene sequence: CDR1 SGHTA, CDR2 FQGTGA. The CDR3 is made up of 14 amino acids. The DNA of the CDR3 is TGTGCCAGCAGCTCTAGCGGGAGAGGCGATGAGCAGTTCTTC. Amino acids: CASSSSGRGDEQFF.

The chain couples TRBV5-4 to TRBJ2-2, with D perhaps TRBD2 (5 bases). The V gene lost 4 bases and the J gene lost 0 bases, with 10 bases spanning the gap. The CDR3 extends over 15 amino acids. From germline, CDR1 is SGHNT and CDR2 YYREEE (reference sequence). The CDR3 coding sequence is TGTGCCAGCAGCCGAACTAGGACGAACACCGGGGAGCTGTTTTTT. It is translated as CASSRTRTNTGELFF.

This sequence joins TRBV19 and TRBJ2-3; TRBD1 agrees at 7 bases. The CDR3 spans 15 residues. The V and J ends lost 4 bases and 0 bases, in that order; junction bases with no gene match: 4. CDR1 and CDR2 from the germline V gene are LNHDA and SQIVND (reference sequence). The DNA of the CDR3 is TGTGCCAGTAGTAGCGACAGGGAAAGCACAGATACGCAGTATTTT. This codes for CASSSDRESTDTQYF.

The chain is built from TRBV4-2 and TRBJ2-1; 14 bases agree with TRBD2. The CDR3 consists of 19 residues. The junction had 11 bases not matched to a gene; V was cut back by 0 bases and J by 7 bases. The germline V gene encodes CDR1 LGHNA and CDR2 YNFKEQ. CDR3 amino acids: CASSQDQGLAGVSRNEQFF. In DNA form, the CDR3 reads TGTGCCAGCAGCCAAGACCAGGGACTAGCGGGAGTCTCTAGGAATGAGCAGTTCTTC.

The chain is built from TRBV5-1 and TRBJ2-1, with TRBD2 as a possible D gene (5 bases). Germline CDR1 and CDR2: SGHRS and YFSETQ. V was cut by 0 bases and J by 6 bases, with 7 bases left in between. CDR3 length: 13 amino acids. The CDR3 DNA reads TGCGCCAGCAGCTTGGGAGGGTTCAATGAGCAGTTCTTC. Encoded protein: CASSLGGFNEQFF. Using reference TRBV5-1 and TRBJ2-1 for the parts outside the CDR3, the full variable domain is KAGVTQTPRYLIKTRGQQVTLSCSPISGHRSVSWYQQTPGQGLQFLFEYFSETQRNKGNFPGRFSGRQFSNSRSEMNVSTLELGDSALYLCASSLGGFNEQFFGPGTRLTVL.